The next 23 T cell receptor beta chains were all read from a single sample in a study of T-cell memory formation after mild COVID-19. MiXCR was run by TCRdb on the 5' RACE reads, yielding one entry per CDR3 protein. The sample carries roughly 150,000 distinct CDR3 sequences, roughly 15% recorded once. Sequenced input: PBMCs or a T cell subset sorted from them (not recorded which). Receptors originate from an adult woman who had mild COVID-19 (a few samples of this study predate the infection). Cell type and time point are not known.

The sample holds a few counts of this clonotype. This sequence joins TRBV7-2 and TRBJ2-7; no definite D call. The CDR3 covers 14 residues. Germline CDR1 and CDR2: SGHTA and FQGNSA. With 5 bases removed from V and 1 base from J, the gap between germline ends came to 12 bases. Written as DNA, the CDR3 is TGTGCCAGCAGCCAACAGACCCATTCCTACGAGCAGTACTTC. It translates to CASSQQTHSYEQYF. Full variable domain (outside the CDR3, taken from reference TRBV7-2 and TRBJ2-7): GAGVSQSPSNKVTEKGKDVELRCDPISGHTALYWYRQSLGQGLEFLIYFQGNSAPDKSGLPSDRFSAERTGGSVSTLTIQRTQQEDSAVYLCASSQQTHSYEQYFGPGTRLTVT.

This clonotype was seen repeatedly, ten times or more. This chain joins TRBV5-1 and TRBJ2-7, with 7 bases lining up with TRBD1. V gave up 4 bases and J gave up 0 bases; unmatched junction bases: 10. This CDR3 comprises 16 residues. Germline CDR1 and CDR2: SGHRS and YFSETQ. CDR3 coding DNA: TGCGCCAGCAGCGGTGACCCGGACAGGAGCTCCTACGAGCAGTACTTC. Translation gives CASSGDPDRSSYEQYF.

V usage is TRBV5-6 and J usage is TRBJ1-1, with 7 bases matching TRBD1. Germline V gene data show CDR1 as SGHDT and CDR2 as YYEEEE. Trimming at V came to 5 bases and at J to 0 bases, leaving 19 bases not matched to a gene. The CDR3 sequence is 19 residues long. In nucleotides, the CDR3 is TGTGCCAGCAGTGCCGTCGTCGGACAGGAAAGTGCTCTGAACACTGAAGCTTTCTTT. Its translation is CASSAVVGQESALNTEAFF.

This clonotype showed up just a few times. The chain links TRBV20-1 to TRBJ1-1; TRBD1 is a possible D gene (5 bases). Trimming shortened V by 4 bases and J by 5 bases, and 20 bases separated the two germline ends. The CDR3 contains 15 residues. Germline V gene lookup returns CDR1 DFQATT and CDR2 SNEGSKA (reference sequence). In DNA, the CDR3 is TGCAGTGCTAAGGGACGGGAGGGTTTGGAAACTGAAGCTTTCTTT. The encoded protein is CSAKGREGLETEAFF.

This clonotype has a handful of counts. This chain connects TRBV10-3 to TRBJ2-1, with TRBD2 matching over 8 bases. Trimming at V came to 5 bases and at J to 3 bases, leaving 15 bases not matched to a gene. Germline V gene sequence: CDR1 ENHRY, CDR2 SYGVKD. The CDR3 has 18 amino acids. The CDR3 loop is CAISLGPSAGADYNEQFF. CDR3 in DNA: TGTGCCATCAGTCTCGGTCCGTCAGCGGGGGCCGACTACAATGAGCAGTTCTTC.

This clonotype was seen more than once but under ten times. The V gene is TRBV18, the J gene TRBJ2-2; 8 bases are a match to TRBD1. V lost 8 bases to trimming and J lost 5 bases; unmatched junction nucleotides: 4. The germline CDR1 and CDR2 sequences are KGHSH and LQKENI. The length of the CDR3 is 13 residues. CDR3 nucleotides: TGTGCCAGCCCAGGGGGCGCGACCGGGGAGCTGTTTTTT. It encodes CASPGGATGELFF. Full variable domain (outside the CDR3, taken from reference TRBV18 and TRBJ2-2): NAGVMQNPRHLVRRRGQEARLRCSPMKGHSHVYWYRQLPEEGLKFMVYLQKENIIDESGMPKERFSAEFPKEGPSILRIQQVVRGDSAAYFCASPGGATGELFFGEGSRLTVL.

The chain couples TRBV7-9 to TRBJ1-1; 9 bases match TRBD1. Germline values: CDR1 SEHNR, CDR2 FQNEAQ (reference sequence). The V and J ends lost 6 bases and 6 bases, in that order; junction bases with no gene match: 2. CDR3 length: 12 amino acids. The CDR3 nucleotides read TGTGCCAGCAGGGACAGGGGTCCTGAAGCTTTCTTT. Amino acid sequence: CASRDRGPEAFF.

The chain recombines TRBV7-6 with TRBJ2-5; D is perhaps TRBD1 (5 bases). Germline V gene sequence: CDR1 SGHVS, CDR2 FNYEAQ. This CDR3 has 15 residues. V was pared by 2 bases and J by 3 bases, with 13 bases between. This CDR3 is CASSLPLGQEETQYF. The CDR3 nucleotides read TGTGCCAGCAGCTTACCGCTTGGACAAGAAGAGACCCAGTACTTC. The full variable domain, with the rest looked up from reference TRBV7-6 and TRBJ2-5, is GAGVSQSPRYKVTKRGQDVALRCDPISGHVSLYWYRQALGQGPEFLTYFNYEAQQDKSGLPNDRFSAERPEGSISTLTIQRTEQRDSAMYRCASSLPLGQEETQYFGPGTRLLVL.

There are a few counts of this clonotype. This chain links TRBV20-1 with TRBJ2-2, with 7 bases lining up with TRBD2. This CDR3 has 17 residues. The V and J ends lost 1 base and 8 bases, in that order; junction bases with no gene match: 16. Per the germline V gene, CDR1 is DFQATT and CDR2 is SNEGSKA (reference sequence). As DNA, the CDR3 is TGCAGTGCTAGAGCGGGGCTAGCGGTTAATTTGTCGGGGGAGCTGTTTTTT. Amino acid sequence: CSARAGLAVNLSGELFF.

DNA of the CDR3: TGTGCCAGCAGCAAACTGGGGGTGAAGGAGACCCAGTACTTC. It codes for CASSKLGVKETQYF. The chain uses TRBV28 and TRBJ2-5; D is perhaps TRBD1 or TRBD2 (5 bases each). V was pared by 6 bases and J by 5 bases, with 16 bases between. Per germline, CDR1 MDHEN and CDR2 SYDVKM. The CDR3 consists of 14 residues.

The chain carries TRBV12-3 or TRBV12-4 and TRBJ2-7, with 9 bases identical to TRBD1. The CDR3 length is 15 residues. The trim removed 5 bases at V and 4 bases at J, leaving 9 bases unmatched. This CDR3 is CASSDHGQGRYEQYF. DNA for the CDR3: TGTGCCAGCAGTGATCACGGACAGGGGAGATACGAGCAGTACTTC.

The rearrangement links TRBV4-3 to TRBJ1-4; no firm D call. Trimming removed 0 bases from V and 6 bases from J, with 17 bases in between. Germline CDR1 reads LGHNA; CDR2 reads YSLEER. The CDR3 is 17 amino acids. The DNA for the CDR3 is TGCGCCAGCAGCCAAGATAGCGACGTACTCCCGGATGAAAAACTGTTTTTT. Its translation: CASSQDSDVLPDEKLFF.

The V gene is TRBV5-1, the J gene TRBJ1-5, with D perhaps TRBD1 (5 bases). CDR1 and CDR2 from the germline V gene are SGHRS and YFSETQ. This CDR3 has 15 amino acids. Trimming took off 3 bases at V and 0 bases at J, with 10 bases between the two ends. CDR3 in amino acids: CASSSDGHSNQPQHF. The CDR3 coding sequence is TGCGCCAGCAGCTCGGACGGACATAGCAATCAGCCCCAGCATTTT.

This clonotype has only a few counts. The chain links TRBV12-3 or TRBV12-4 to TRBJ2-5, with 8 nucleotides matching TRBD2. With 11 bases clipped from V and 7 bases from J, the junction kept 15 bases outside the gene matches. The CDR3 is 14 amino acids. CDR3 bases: TGTGCCTCCCGGGGGGGGCGTGTGCTTCGGACCCAGTACTTC. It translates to CASRGGRVLRTQYF.

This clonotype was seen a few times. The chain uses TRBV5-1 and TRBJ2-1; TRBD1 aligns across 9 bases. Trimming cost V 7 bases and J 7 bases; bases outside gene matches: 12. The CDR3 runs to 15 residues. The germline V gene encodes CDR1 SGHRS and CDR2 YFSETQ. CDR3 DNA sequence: TGCGCCAGCGGGCCGGGACAGGGTCTTCGGAATGAGCAGTTCTTC. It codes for CASGPGQGLRNEQFF. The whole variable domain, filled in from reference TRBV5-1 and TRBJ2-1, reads KAGVTQTPRYLIKTRGQQVTLSCSPISGHRSVSWYQQTPGQGLQFLFEYFSETQRNKGNFPGRFSGRQFSNSRSEMNVSTLELGDSALYLCASGPGQGLRNEQFFGPGTRLTVL.

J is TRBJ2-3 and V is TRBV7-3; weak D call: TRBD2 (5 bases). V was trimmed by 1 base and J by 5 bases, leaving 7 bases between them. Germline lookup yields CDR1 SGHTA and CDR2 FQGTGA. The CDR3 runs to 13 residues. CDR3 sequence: CASSLIGVDTQYF. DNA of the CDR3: TGTGCCAGCAGCTTAATCGGGGTAGATACGCAGTATTTT.

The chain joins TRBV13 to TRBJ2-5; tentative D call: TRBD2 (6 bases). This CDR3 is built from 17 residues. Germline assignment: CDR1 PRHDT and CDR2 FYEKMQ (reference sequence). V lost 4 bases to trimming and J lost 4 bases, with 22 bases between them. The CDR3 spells CASSSSRGGVAIETQYF. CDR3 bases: TGTGCCAGCAGCTCCTCCCGGGGCGGGGTCGCTATAGAGACCCAGTACTTC.

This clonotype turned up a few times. Here the CDR3 DNA reads TGTGCCATCAGTACCAATCATGAGCAGTTCTTC. As protein: CAISTNHEQFF. The chain combines TRBV10-3 with TRBJ2-1; D is ambiguous. Germline loops: CDR1 ENHRY, CDR2 SYGVKD. This CDR3 contains 11 residues. V lost 5 bases, J lost 8 bases, and 7 bases lay in between.

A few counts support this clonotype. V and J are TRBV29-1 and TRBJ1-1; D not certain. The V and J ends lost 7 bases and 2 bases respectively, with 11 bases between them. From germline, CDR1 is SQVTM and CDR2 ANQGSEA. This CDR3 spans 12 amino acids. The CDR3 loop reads CSGTTGNTEAFF. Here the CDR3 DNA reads TGCAGCGGTACGACGGGAAACACTGAAGCTTTCTTT. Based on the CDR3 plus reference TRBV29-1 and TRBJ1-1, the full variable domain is SAVISQKPSRDICQRGTSLTIQCQVDSQVTMMFWYRQQPGQSLTLIATANQGSEATYESGFVIDKFPISRPNLTFSTLTVSNMSPEDSSIYLCSGTTGNTEAFFGQGTRLTVV.

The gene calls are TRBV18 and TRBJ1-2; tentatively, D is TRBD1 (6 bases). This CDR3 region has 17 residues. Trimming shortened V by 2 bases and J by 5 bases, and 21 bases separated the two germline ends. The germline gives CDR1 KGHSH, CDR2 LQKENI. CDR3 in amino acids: CASSPGITRGSLYGYTF. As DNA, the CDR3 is TGTGCCAGCTCACCAGGGATAACCAGGGGATCCCTTTATGGCTACACCTTC.

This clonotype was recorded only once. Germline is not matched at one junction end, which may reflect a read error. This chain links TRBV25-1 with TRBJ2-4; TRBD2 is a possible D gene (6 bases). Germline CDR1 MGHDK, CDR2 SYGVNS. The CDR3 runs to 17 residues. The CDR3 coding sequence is TGTGCCACCAGTGAATCCGCGGGGTCCACCCACAAAAACATTCAGTACTTC. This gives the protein CATSESAGSTHKNIQYF.

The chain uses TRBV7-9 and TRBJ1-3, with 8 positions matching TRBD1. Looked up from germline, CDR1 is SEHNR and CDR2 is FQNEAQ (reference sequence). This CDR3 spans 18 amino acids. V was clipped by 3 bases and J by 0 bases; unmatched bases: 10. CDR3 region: CASSFSPGQAISGNTIYF. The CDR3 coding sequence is TGTGCCAGCAGCTTTTCCCCGGGACAGGCGATCTCTGGAAACACCATATATTTT.

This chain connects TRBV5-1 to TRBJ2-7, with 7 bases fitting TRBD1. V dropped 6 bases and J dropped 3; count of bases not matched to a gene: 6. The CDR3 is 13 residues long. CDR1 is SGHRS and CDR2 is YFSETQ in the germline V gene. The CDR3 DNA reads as TGCGCCAGCACGGGACAGCTAGTCTACGAGCAGTACTTC. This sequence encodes CASTGQLVYEQYF.